This entry lists 2 T cell receptor beta chains sequenced from one sample in a study of T cells in localized non-small cell lung cancer. Produced via immunoSEQ multiplex PCR; TCRdb's table is partial and in-frame only. Counted here are tens of thousands of clones, approximately 80% occurring once; the ten biggest clones make up 15% to 20%. Sequencing was performed on peripheral blood mononuclear cells, taken before any cancer treatment. These receptors were collected from a man between 40 and 69 years old with stage III lung adenocarcinoma.

The chain joins TRBV7-6 to TRBJ2-1; possible D gene TRBD2, 5 bases. The germline gives CDR1 SGHVS, CDR2 FNYEAQ. Trimming removed 5 bases from V and 5 bases from J, with 19 bases in between. CDR3 size: 16 residues. CDR3 sequence (DNA): TGTGCCAGCAGCAACTTCCGGTCGGGATTGGACAATGAGCAGTTCTTC. It yields the protein CASSNFRSGLDNEQFF.

The J gene is TRBJ1-3, the V gene TRBV29-1, with D perhaps matching TRBD1 (5 bases). The germline V and J ends were trimmed by 1 base and 12 bases, with 16 bases remaining between them. In germline, CDR1 is SQVTM, CDR2 ANQGSEA. This CDR3 has 13 residues. The CDR3 bases are TGCAGCGTTGAAGTATATCCGGGAAGGGGCATATATTTT. Residues: CSVEVYPGRGIYF.